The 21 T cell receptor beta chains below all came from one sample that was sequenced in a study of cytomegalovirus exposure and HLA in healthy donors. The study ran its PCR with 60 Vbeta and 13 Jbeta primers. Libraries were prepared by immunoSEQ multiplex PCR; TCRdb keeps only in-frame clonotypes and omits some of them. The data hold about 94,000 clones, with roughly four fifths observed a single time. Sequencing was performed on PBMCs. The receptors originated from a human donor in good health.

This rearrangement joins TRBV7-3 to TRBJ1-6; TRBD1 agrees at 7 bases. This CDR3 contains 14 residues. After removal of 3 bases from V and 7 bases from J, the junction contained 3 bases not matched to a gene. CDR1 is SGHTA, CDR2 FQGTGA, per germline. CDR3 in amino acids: CASSLDRNNSPLHF. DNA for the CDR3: TGTGCCAGCAGCTTGGACAGGAACAATTCACCCCTCCACTTT.

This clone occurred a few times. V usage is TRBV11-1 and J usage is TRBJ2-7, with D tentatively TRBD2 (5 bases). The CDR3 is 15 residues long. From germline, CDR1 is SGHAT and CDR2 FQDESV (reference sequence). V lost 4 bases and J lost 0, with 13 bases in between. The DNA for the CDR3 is TGTGCCAGCAGCTCCCTTGCGGGCTTCTCCTACGAGCAGTACTTC. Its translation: CASSSLAGFSYEQYF.

CDR3 sequence (DNA): TGTGCCAGCAGCCAACGACTAGACCACGAGCAGTACTTC. Translation gives CASSQRLDHEQYF. The chain has TRBV4-2 and TRBJ2-7; weak D call: TRBD2 (6 bases). CDR3 length: 13 residues. CDR1 is LGHNA, CDR2 YNFKEQ, per germline. Trimming stripped 2 bases from V and 5 bases from J, with 10 bases between.

This CDR3 is CASSQTGGGQPQHF. In DNA, the CDR3 is TGTGCCAGCAGCCAGACAGGGGGGGGTCAGCCCCAGCATTTT. The V and J genes are TRBV7-6 and TRBJ1-5; 9 nucleotides line up with TRBD1. The CDR3 extends over 14 amino acids. Germline loops: CDR1 SGHVS, CDR2 FNYEAQ. The V segment lost 5 bases and the J segment 6 bases; nucleotides outside the gene matches: 5.

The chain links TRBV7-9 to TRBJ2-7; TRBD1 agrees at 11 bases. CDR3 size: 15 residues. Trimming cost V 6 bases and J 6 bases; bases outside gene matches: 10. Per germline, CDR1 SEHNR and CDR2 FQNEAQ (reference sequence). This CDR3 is CASSLTGTGGFEQYF. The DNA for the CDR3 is TGTGCCAGCAGTTTAACCGGGACAGGGGGATTCGAGCAGTACTTC.

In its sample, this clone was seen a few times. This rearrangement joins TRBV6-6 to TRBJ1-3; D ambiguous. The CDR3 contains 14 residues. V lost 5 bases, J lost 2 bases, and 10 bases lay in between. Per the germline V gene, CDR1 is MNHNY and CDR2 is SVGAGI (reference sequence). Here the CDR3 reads CASSPDKPGNTIYF. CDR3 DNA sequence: TGTGCCAGCAGTCCAGACAAGCCTGGAAACACCATATATTTT.

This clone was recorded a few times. The CDR3 DNA reads TGTGCCAGCAGCGCCCGAGGGGGTGTCACTGAAGCTTTCTTT. This sequence encodes CASSARGGVTEAFF. The gene calls are TRBV7-2 and TRBJ1-1; D is perhaps TRBD1 (6 bases). Germline-derived CDR1 and CDR2 are SGHTA and FQGNSA. There are 14 residues in the CDR3. V was trimmed by 5 bases and J by 4 bases, leaving 14 bases between them.

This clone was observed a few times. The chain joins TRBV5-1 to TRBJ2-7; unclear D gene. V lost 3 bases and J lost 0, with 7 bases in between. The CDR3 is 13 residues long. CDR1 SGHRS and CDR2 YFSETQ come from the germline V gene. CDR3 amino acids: CASSSFLSYEQYF. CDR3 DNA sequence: TGCGCCAGCAGCTCCTTCCTCTCCTACGAGCAGTACTTC.

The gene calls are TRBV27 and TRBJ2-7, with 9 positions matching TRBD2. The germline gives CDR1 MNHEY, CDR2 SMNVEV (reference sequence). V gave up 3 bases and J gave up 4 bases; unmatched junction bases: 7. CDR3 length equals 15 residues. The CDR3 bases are TGTGCCAGCAGTTTGGGGCGGGGGGGCTCATACGAGCAGTACTTC. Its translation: CASSLGRGGSYEQYF.

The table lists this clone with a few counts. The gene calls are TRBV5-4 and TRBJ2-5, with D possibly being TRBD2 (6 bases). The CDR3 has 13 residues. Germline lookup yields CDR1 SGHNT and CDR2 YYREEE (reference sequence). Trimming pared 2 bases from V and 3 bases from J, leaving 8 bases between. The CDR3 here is CASSFGGKETQYF. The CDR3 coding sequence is TGTGCCAGCAGCTTTGGCGGGAAAGAGACCCAGTACTTC.

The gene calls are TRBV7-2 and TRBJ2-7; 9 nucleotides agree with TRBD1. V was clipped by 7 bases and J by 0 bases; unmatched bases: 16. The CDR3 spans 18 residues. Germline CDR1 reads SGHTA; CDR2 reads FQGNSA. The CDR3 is CASTSKGQGPVSSYEQYF. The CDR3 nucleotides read TGTGCCAGCACCTCGAAAGGACAGGGGCCTGTGAGCTCCTACGAGCAGTACTTC.

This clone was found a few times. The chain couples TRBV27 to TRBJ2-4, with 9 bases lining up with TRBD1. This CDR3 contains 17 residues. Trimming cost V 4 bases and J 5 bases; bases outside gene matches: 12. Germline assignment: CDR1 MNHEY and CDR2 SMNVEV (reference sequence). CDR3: CASSSLPGTGRENIQYF. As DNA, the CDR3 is TGTGCCAGCAGTTCTCTCCCTGGGACAGGGCGGGAAAACATTCAGTACTTC.

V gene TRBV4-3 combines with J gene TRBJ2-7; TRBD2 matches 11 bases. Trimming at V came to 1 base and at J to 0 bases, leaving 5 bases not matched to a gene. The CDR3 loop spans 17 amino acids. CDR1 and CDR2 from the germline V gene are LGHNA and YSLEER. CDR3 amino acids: CASSQGLAGSVSYEQYF. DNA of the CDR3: TGCGCCAGCAGCCAAGGACTAGCGGGATCCGTCTCCTACGAGCAGTACTTC.

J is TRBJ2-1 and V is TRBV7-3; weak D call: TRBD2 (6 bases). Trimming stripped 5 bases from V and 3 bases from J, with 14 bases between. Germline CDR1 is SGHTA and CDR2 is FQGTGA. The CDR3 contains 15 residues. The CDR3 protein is CASSRGSGVYNEQFF. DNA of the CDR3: TGTGCCAGCAGCCGGGGTAGCGGAGTCTACAATGAGCAGTTCTTC.

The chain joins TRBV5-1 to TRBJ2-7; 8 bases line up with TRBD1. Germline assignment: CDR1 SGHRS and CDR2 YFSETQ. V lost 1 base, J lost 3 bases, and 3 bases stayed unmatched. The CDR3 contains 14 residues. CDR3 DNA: TGCGCCAGCAGCTTGAGTGACAGGGGCTACGAGCAGTACTTC. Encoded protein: CASSLSDRGYEQYF.

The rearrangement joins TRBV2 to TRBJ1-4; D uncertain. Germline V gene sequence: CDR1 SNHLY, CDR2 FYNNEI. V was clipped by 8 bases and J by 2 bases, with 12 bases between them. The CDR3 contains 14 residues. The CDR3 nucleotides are TGTGCCAGCTCGGCCGGGGTCACTAATGAAAAACTGTTTTTT. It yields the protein CASSAGVTNEKLFF.

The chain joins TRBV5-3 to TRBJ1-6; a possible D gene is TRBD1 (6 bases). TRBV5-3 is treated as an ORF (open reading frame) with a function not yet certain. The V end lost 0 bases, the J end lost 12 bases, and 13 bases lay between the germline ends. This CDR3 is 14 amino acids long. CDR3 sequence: CARSLGGQPIPLHF. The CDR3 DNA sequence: TGTGCCAGAAGCTTGGGAGGACAGCCCATACCCCTCCACTTT.

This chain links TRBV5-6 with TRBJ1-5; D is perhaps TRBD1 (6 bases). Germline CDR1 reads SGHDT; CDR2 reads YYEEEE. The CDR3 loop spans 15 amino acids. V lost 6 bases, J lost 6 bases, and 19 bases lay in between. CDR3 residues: CASMRSGGISQPQHF. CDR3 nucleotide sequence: TGTGCCAGCATGAGGTCGGGGGGCATAAGTCAGCCCCAGCATTTT.

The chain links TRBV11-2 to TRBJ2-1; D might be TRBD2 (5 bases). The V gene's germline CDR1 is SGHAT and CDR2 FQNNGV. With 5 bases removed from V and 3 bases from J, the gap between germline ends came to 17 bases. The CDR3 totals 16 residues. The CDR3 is CASSPKGGPYYNEQFF. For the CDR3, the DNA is TGTGCCAGCAGCCCAAAGGGCGGGCCCTACTACAATGAGCAGTTCTTC.

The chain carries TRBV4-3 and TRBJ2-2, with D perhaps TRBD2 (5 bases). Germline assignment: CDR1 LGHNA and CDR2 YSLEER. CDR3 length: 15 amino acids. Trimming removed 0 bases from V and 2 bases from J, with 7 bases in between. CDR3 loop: CASSQEEANTGELFF. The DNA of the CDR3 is TGCGCCAGCAGCCAAGAGGAGGCCAACACCGGGGAGCTGTTTTTT.

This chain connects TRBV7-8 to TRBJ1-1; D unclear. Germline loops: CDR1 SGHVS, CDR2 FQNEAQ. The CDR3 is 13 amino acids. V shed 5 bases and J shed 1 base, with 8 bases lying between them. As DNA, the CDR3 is TGTGCCAGCAGCGCACAGCAGAACACTGAAGCTTTCTTT. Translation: CASSAQQNTEAFF.